The 30 T cell receptor beta chains in this list originate from one sample, sequenced in a study of graft-versus-host responses after intestinal transplantation. No cognate antigen is known for these TCRs. TCRdb keeps only in-frame clones here, not all; method: immunoSEQ multiplex PCR. Among about 110,000 clones listed, around 90% were seen once. The sample consisted of unstimulated CD4+ T cells sorted from spleen or lymph node cells, taken before transplant. These receptors were collected from a human donor who was the organ donor for an intestinal transplant.

The V and J genes are TRBV19 and TRBJ2-1; D perhaps matches TRBD2 (6 bases). Germline loops: CDR1 LNHDA, CDR2 SQIVND (reference sequence). This CDR3 region has 12 residues. Trimming cost V 3 bases and J 8 bases, with 8 bases left between them. The CDR3, as DNA: TGTGCCAGTAGTATCGGGGGAGATGAGCAGTTCTTC. Its translation is CASSIGGDEQFF.

The gene calls are TRBV18 and TRBJ2-5; 9 bases fit TRBD1. CDR1 and CDR2 (germline): KGHSH, LQKENI. V lost 3 bases to trimming and J lost 1 base; unmatched junction nucleotides: 15. The CDR3 is 19 residues long. This CDR3 reads CASSPLVSWGQGFQETQYF. The CDR3 DNA sequence: TGTGCCAGCTCACCCCTTGTGTCTTGGGGACAGGGATTCCAAGAGACCCAGTACTTC.

The chain links TRBV15 to TRBJ1-3; D is unresolved. The germline CDR1 and CDR2 sequences are LNHNV and YYDKDF (reference sequence). The CDR3 consists of 16 residues. Trimming took off 0 bases at V and 0 bases at J, with 9 bases between the two ends. CDR3 protein: CATSRDIRVSGNTIYF. The CDR3 DNA follows: TGTGCCACCAGCAGAGATATTAGGGTCTCTGGAAACACCATATATTTT.

The chain employs TRBV5-1 and TRBJ1-2; no definite D call. The CDR3 has 15 residues. Germline lookup yields CDR1 SGHRS and CDR2 YFSETQ. V was clipped by 0 bases and J by 4 bases, with 13 bases between them. For the CDR3, the DNA is TGCGCCAGCAGCTTGGGGGATACGGGCGCCTATGGCTACACCTTC. It encodes CASSLGDTGAYGYTF.

This clone was picked up a small number of times. The rearrangement links TRBV6-6 to TRBJ2-5; no clear D gene. The germline gives CDR1 MNHNY, CDR2 SVGAGI (reference sequence). CDR3 size: 10 residues. The ends were cut back, 5 bases at V and 2 bases at J, with 0 bases in the middle. The DNA of the CDR3 is TGTGCCAGCAGTCAAGAGACCCAGTACTTC. Its translation: CASSQETQYF.

This clone appeared once. The chain joins TRBV5-4 to TRBJ1-3, with TRBD1 identical over 7 bases. V shed 0 bases and J 2 bases; nucleotides not matched to a gene: 2. The germline gives CDR1 SGHNT, CDR2 YYREEE (reference sequence). The CDR3 totals 15 residues. The CDR3 region has the DNA TGTGCCAGCAGCTTGGACAGGGGAACTGGAAACACCATATATTTT. Its protein product is CASSLDRGTGNTIYF. The full variable domain, in which reference TRBV5-4 and TRBJ1-3 provide the parts outside the CDR3, is ETGVTQSPTHLIKTRGQQVTLRCSSQSGHNTVSWYQQALGQGPQFIFQYYREEENGRGNFPPRFSGLQFPNYSSELNVNALELDDSALYLCASSLDRGTGNTIYFGEGSWLTVV.

The genes are TRBV18 and TRBJ2-1; weak D call: TRBD1 (6 bases). CDR1 is KGHSH and CDR2 is LQKENI in the germline V gene. The CDR3 has 12 amino acids. The germline V and J ends were trimmed by 3 bases and 8 bases, with 8 bases remaining between them. The CDR3 reads CASSPKGDEQFF. The CDR3 nucleotides are TGTGCCAGCTCACCCAAGGGGGATGAGCAGTTCTTC.

V is TRBV18 and J is TRBJ1-5; D unresolved. Germline V lookup: CDR1 KGHSH, CDR2 LQKENI. The CDR3 is 15 amino acids. V dropped 3 bases and J dropped 6 bases, with 15 bases sitting between them. Here the CDR3 reads CASSPNSGPGQPQHF. CDR3 nucleotide sequence: TGTGCCAGCTCACCGAATTCCGGGCCGGGTCAGCCCCAGCATTTT.

The sample holds a few counts of this clone. The chain links TRBV5-6 to TRBJ2-5, with 7 bases identical to TRBD2. In germline, CDR1 is SGHDT, CDR2 YYEEEE. Trimming took 5 bases from V and 5 from J; bases not matched to a gene: 9. This CDR3 is built from 14 residues. The CDR3, as DNA: TGTGCCAGCAGTTTCCTATTTAGCGGGGAGACCCAGTACTTC. As protein: CASSFLFSGETQYF. The variable domain in full, completed from reference TRBV5-6 and TRBJ2-5, reads DAGVTQSPTHLIKTRGQQVTLRCSPKSGHDTVSWYQQALGQGPQFIFQYYEEEERQRGNFPDRFSGHQFPNYSSELNVNALLLGDSALYLCASSFLFSGETQYFGPGTRLLVL.

This clone was seen a single time. The V gene is TRBV29-1, the J gene TRBJ2-2; D not certain. This CDR3 spans 16 amino acids. V lost 6 bases and J lost 0, with 17 bases in between. The germline V gene encodes CDR1 SQVTM and CDR2 ANQGSEA. The CDR3 DNA is TGCAGCGTCGGCGACATGGCAGGCTCGAACACCGGGGAGCTGTTTTTT. Translation: CSVGDMAGSNTGELFF.

This clone was seen just once. V is TRBV4-2 and J is TRBJ2-5; a possible D gene is TRBD2 (7 bases). The V gene's germline CDR1 is LGHNA and CDR2 YNFKEQ. Deletions cut 1 base from V and 4 bases from J, with 25 bases between. The CDR3 has 19 residues. The CDR3 region has the DNA TGTGCCAGCAGCCAAGGCGAGGGGGGGCCGGGTTTTTTCCCAGAGACCCAGTACTTC. Its protein is CASSQGEGGPGFFPETQYF.

This clone was recorded once. The CDR3 spells CSVETGGREKLFF. CDR3 nucleotides: TGCAGCGTTGAGACAGGGGGCAGGGAAAAACTGTTTTTT. V is TRBV29-1 and J is TRBJ1-4, with 10 bases fitting TRBD1. There are 13 residues in the CDR3. V lost 3 bases to trimming and J lost 8 bases; unmatched junction nucleotides: 3. CDR1 and CDR2 from the germline V gene are SQVTM and ANQGSEA. The complete variable domain, with remaining parts taken from reference TRBV29-1 and TRBJ1-4, reads SAVISQKPSRDICQRGTSLTIQCQVDSQVTMMFWYRQQPGQSLTLIATANQGSEATYESGFVIDKFPISRPNLTFSTLTVSNMSPEDSSIYLCSVETGGREKLFFGSGTQLSVL.

The chain is built from TRBV7-6 and TRBJ1-1; no clear D. The germline V gene has CDR1 SGHVS and CDR2 FNYEAQ. The CDR3 is 13 amino acids. Trimming shortened V by 4 bases and J by 0 bases, and 6 bases separated the two germline ends. DNA for the CDR3: TGTGCCAGCAGCTCGTCTATGAACACTGAAGCTTTCTTT. Protein product: CASSSSMNTEAFF.

The chain recombines TRBV4-1 with TRBJ2-2; unclear D gene. V dropped 3 bases and J dropped 7 bases, with 6 bases sitting between them. Germline CDR1 is MGHRA and CDR2 is YSYEKL. This CDR3 is built from 12 residues. The CDR3 coding sequence is TGCGCCAGCAGCCACCCCGACGGGGAGCTGTTTTTT. Amino acids: CASSHPDGELFF.

This rearrangement joins TRBV18 to TRBJ2-1; 8 positions match TRBD1. The germline V gene encodes CDR1 KGHSH and CDR2 LQKENI. The CDR3 contains 14 residues. V gave up 6 bases and J gave up 6 bases; unmatched junction bases: 7. The CDR3 nucleotides are TGTGCCAGCTCGCGAGACAGGGGCGTCAATGAGCAGTTCTTC. It is translated as CASSRDRGVNEQFF. Using reference TRBV18 and TRBJ2-1 for the parts outside the CDR3, the full variable domain is NAGVMQNPRHLVRRRGQEARLRCSPMKGHSHVYWYRQLPEEGLKFMVYLQKENIIDESGMPKERFSAEFPKEGPSILRIQQVVRGDSAAYFCASSRDRGVNEQFFGPGTRLTVL.

About this clone: A read error may produce the germline difference seen at one junction end. The chain combines TRBV7-7 with TRBJ2-7; D is possibly TRBD1 (5 bases). The CDR3 consists of 13 residues. The germline CDR1 and CDR2 sequences are SSHAT and FNYEAQ (reference sequence). The CDR3, as DNA: TGTGCTAGCAGCTTATCACAGGCGTCCGAGCAGTACTTC. It codes for CASSLSQASEQYF.

This chain joins TRBV6-5 and TRBJ2-7; the D is unclear. V was shortened by 6 bases and J by 12 bases, with 18 bases between the two germline ends. The germline V gene has CDR1 MNHEY and CDR2 SVGAGI. This CDR3 is 12 amino acids long. The CDR3 region is CASSHGESPGYF. CDR3 nucleotides: TGTGCCAGCAGCCACGGAGAGTCCCCGGGGTACTTC.

V and J are TRBV5-1 and TRBJ2-7, with TRBD2 matching 13 bases. Germline assignment: CDR1 SGHRS and CDR2 YFSETQ. With V trimmed by 3 bases and J by 1 base, 4 bases remained unmatched. This CDR3 has 16 residues. In nucleotides, the CDR3 is TGCGCCAGCAGCTACGGACTAGCGGGGGTGTCCTACGAGCAGTACTTC. Amino acid sequence: CASSYGLAGVSYEQYF.

The chain recombines TRBV5-1 with TRBJ2-1; possibly TRBD1 for D (7 bases). From germline, CDR1 is SGHRS and CDR2 YFSETQ. The V end lost 0 bases, the J end lost 11 bases, and 21 bases lay between the germline ends. This CDR3 comprises 16 residues. This CDR3 is CASSLAAGGPLNKQFF. CDR3 sequence (DNA): TGCGCCAGCAGCTTGGCCGCAGGGGGGCCGCTAAATAAGCAGTTCTTC.

The chain combines TRBV6-5 with TRBJ1-1, with D unresolved. V lost 5 bases and J lost 0, with 10 bases in between. Germline loops: CDR1 MNHEY, CDR2 SVGAGI. This CDR3 is built from 14 residues. The CDR3, as DNA: TGTGCCAGCAGTGAATCTGCCGTGAACACTGAAGCTTTCTTT. Residues: CASSESAVNTEAFF.

The chain is built from TRBV13 and TRBJ1-5; D unresolved. The V end lost 3 bases, the J end lost 2 bases, and 20 bases lay between the germline ends. Germline CDR1 is PRHDT and CDR2 is FYEKMQ (reference sequence). The CDR3 is made up of 18 amino acids. This CDR3 is CASSFMGGPRNGNQPQHF. For the CDR3, the DNA is TGTGCCAGCAGCTTTATGGGTGGGCCCCGAAATGGCAATCAGCCCCAGCATTTT.

The chain employs TRBV15 and TRBJ1-4, with 9 bases matching TRBD1. CDR1 and CDR2 from the germline V gene are LNHNV and YYDKDF (reference sequence). Trimming cost V 4 bases and J 4 bases; bases outside gene matches: 4. This CDR3 is 15 amino acids long. The CDR3 DNA reads TGTGCCACCAGCATTCCGGGACAGGGTAATGAAAAACTGTTTTTT. It specifies CATSIPGQGNEKLFF.

This clone has a single count. The rearrangement uses TRBV6-5 and TRBJ2-1, with unresolved D. V was clipped by 0 bases and J by 8 bases, with 14 bases between them. The CDR3 spans 15 residues. Germline CDR1 MNHEY, CDR2 SVGAGI. For the CDR3, the DNA is TGTGCCAGCAGTTACTCGAGTGACCGTTTTGATGAGCAGTTCTTC. It is translated as CASSYSSDRFDEQFF.

The V call is TRBV6-1, the J call TRBJ1-1, with TRBD1 as a possible D gene (5 bases). V lost 6 bases and J lost 3, with 14 bases in between. The germline V gene has CDR1 MNHNS and CDR2 SASEGT. The CDR3 has 14 amino acids. The CDR3 spells CASRSQGRYTEAFF. CDR3 bases: TGTGCCAGCAGGTCCCAGGGTCGGTACACTGAAGCTTTCTTT.

V is TRBV5-6 and J is TRBJ2-3; maybe TRBD1 (5 bases). The ends were cut back, 0 bases at V and 0 bases at J, with 17 bases in the middle. Germline V gene sequence: CDR1 SGHDT, CDR2 YYEEEE. The CDR3 runs 18 residues. This CDR3 is CASSLVWGIPESTDTQYF. For the CDR3, the DNA is TGTGCCAGCAGCTTGGTTTGGGGCATCCCAGAGAGCACAGATACGCAGTATTTT.

This chain joins TRBV9 and TRBJ2-3, with a weak D call TRBD1 (5 bases). This CDR3 is 14 amino acids long. Germline CDR1 is SGDLS and CDR2 is YYNGEE. Trimming shortened V by 0 bases and J by 6 bases, and 11 bases separated the two germline ends. In nucleotides, the CDR3 is TGTGCCAGCAGCGTAGCGTTGGGGCACGATACGCAGTATTTT. Amino acid sequence: CASSVALGHDTQYF.

The genes are TRBV5-4 and TRBJ1-1; no reliable D call. CDR1 SGHNT and CDR2 YYREEE come from the germline V gene (reference sequence). CDR3 length equals 15 residues. Trimming pared 1 base from V and 4 bases from J, leaving 14 bases between. The CDR3 is CASSLPAGSSTEAFF. Here the CDR3 DNA reads TGTGCCAGCAGCTTGCCGGCGGGGTCTTCCACTGAAGCTTTCTTT.

The chain couples TRBV5-1 to TRBJ2-3, with D perhaps assigned TRBD1 or TRBD2 (5 bases each). Germline V lookup: CDR1 SGHRS, CDR2 YFSETQ. V lost 1 base, J lost 3 bases, and 12 bases lay in between. CDR3 length: 15 amino acids. The CDR3 spells CASSLSQGPTDTQYF. As DNA, the CDR3 is TGCGCCAGCAGCTTGTCCCAGGGACCAACAGATACGCAGTATTTT. The full variable domain, its missing parts supplied by reference TRBV5-1 and TRBJ2-3, is KAGVTQTPRYLIKTRGQQVTLSCSPISGHRSVSWYQQTPGQGLQFLFEYFSETQRNKGNFPGRFSGRQFSNSRSEMNVSTLELGDSALYLCASSLSQGPTDTQYFGPGTRLTVL.

The chain has TRBV2 and TRBJ2-5; TRBD2 matches 8 bases. This CDR3 is built from 14 residues. The V and J ends lost 7 bases and 3 bases, in that order; junction bases with no gene match: 7. Per the germline V gene, CDR1 is SNHLY and CDR2 is FYNNEI. CDR3: CASTEGTSKETQYF. The CDR3 DNA follows: TGTGCCAGCACCGAGGGGACTAGTAAAGAGACCCAGTACTTC.

The chain links TRBV7-3 to TRBJ2-1; perhaps TRBD1 as D (5 bases). Looked up from germline, CDR1 is SGHTA and CDR2 is FQGTGA. CDR3 length equals 18 residues. V gave up 1 base and J gave up 0 bases, with 16 bases separating them. The chain's CDR3 is CASSLRGDKVDSYNEQFF. CDR3 bases: TGTGCCAGCAGCTTAAGGGGCGATAAGGTTGACTCCTACAATGAGCAGTTCTTC.